This TCR beta chain was identified in a study of blood T cell repertoires in COVID-19. Study at large: The origin of the acute and convalescent COVID-19 samples was the United States, Italy and Spain.

V dropped 0 bases and J dropped 4; count of bases not matched to a gene: 5. The CDR3 length is 17 residues. Germline assignment: CDR1 ENHRY and CDR2 SYGVKD. Clones were read by immunoSEQ multiplex PCR, and TCRdb kept only the in-frame ones, dropping some. Here the sample spans 100,000 to 120,000 clones, less than 75% being singletons. This chain connects TRBV10-3 to TRBJ2-1; TRBD2 matches 11 bases. The sequenced sample consisted of peripheral blood. The receptor was isolated from a woman aged 40 to 55 with acute or convalescent COVID-19. Here the CDR3 reads CAISESVAGGQYNEQFF. CDR3 nucleotide sequence: TGTGCCATCAGTGAGTCGGTAGCGGGGGGGCAATACAATGAGCAGTTCTTC.